These 29 T cell receptor beta chains originate from one sample sequenced in a study of shared clonotypes between healthy human individuals. Assay used: immunoSEQ multiplex PCR; TCRdb lists only in-frame clones, some missing. The top ten hold about 0.32% of the sample, which has about 380,000 clones, 90% to 97% seen once. The sample was memory CD8+ T cells sorted from blood. Subset meaning: CD45RO+ cells pooled with CCR7-negative TemRA cells. The receptors stem from a man aged 25-40 years in good health.

In DNA form, the CDR3 reads TGTGCCAGCAGCTCCGGACAGGGTTACACCGGGGAGCTGTTTTTT. Amino acids: CASSSGQGYTGELFF. The rearrangement links TRBV5-6 to TRBJ2-2; 8 nucleotides align to TRBD1. Germline CDR1 SGHDT, CDR2 YYEEEE. V dropped 3 bases and J dropped 3; count of bases not matched to a gene: 4. The CDR3 sequence is 15 residues long.

The V gene is TRBV28, the J gene TRBJ2-1; TRBD2 agrees at 7 bases. The CDR3 consists of 13 residues. Germline V gene sequence: CDR1 MDHEN, CDR2 SYDVKM. This CDR3 is CASRDYQINEQFF. The CDR3 DNA reads as TGTGCAAGCCGGGACTACCAGATCAATGAGCAGTTCTTC.

The chain links TRBV6-5 to TRBJ1-1; TRBD1 might be the D (5 bases). The CDR3 runs 14 residues. V was pared by 6 bases and J by 1 base, with 12 bases between. CDR1 is MNHEY, CDR2 SVGAGI, per germline. CDR3 in DNA: TGTGCCAGCAGGCAGGGATCGTGGAACACTGAAGCTTTCTTT. It codes for CASRQGSWNTEAFF.

The J gene is TRBJ2-4, the V gene TRBV7-9, with 8 bases that match TRBD1. Germline loops: CDR1 SEHNR, CDR2 FQNEAQ (reference sequence). The V gene end was trimmed by 1 base and the J gene end by 7 bases; junction bases not matched to a gene: 6. The CDR3 loop spans 15 amino acids. DNA of the CDR3: TGTGCCAGCAGCTTAGGTCAGGGGGCGGGGAACATTCAGTACTTC. Translation gives CASSLGQGAGNIQYF.

The gene calls are TRBV14 and TRBJ2-7; either TRBD1 or TRBD2 may supply D (5 bases each). Germline V gene data show CDR1 as SGHDN and CDR2 as FVKESK. There are 15 residues in the CDR3. Trimming cost V 1 base and J 5 bases, with 15 bases left between them. Here the CDR3 DNA reads TGTGCCAGCAGCCAAGTCTGGGGGTCTATCGACGAGCAGTACTTC. Protein sequence: CASSQVWGSIDEQYF.

The chain links TRBV5-8 to TRBJ1-2, with D unresolved. Trimming cost V 6 bases and J 0 bases, with 9 bases left between them. In germline, CDR1 is SGHTS, CDR2 YDEGEE. The CDR3 loop spans 13 amino acids. CDR3 coding DNA: TGTGCCAGCATCTCCCTGCCTAACTATGGCTACACCTTC. This codes for CASISLPNYGYTF.

V usage is TRBV7-2 and J usage is TRBJ2-7, with unresolved D. The V end lost 0 bases, the J end lost 7 bases, and 10 bases lay between the germline ends. The CDR3 sequence is 13 residues long. Germline V CDR1 and CDR2: SGHTA, FQGNSA. The CDR3 protein is CASSLAIGREQYF. The CDR3 DNA follows: TGTGCCAGCAGCTTAGCGATAGGTCGGGAGCAGTACTTC.

This chain uses TRBV9 with TRBJ2-7, with TRBD2 matching over 12 bases. The ends lost 0 bases at V and 6 bases at J; junction bases unmatched: 4. Per germline, CDR1 SGDLS and CDR2 YYNGEE. CDR3 size: 15 residues. For the CDR3, the DNA is TGTGCCAGCAGCGTAGGACTAGCGGGAGAATCCGAGCAGTACTTC. Amino acid sequence: CASSVGLAGESEQYF.

The rearrangement links TRBV9 to TRBJ2-7; D may match TRBD1 or TRBD2 (5 bases each). Germline CDR1 and CDR2: SGDLS and YYNGEE. CDR3 length: 13 residues. Between the trimmed V and J ends, which lost 4 bases and 2 bases, there was a span of 10 bases. The chain's CDR3 is CASSPQGPYEQYF. In DNA form, the CDR3 reads TGTGCCAGCAGCCCCCAGGGACCCTACGAGCAGTACTTC.

This clone was detected only a few times. V and J are TRBV4-2 and TRBJ2-5, with TRBD1 identical over 7 bases. The junction had 5 bases not matched to a gene; V was cut back by 0 bases and J by 7 bases. In germline, CDR1 is LGHNA, CDR2 YNFKEQ. CDR3 length equals 14 residues. The CDR3 loop reads CASSQERDSGTQYF. Here the CDR3 DNA reads TGTGCCAGCAGCCAAGAAAGGGACAGCGGGACCCAGTACTTC.

This chain uses TRBV7-9 with TRBJ1-4; D not resolved. The ends were cut back, 5 bases at V and 8 bases at J, with 18 bases in the middle. CDR3 size: 15 residues. Germline lookup yields CDR1 SEHNR and CDR2 FQNEAQ (reference sequence). The DNA for the CDR3 is TGTGCCAGCAGCCAGCTCTCAAAGACCCAAGAAAAACTGTTTTTT. This encodes CASSQLSKTQEKLFF. The whole variable domain, filled in from reference TRBV7-9 and TRBJ1-4, reads DTGVSQNPRHKITKRGQNVTFRCDPISEHNRLYWYRQTLGQGPEFLTYFQNEAQLEKSRLLSDRFSAERPKGSFSTLEIQRTEQGDSAMYLCASSQLSKTQEKLFFGSGTQLSVL.

The chain employs TRBV19 and TRBJ1-4, with 8 bases aligning to TRBD1. Germline-derived CDR1 and CDR2 are LNHDA and SQIVND (reference sequence). The junction had 13 bases not matched to a gene; V was cut back by 7 bases and J by 6 bases. This CDR3 region has 16 residues. The CDR3 region has the DNA TGTGCCAGTACTCTTCCAGGGGGCCAAGTCGATGAAAAACTGTTTTTT. This translates into CASTLPGGQVDEKLFF.

The chain carries TRBV27 and TRBJ1-2; the D gene is possibly TRBD1 (6 bases). CDR3 size: 13 residues. V gave up 8 bases and J gave up 4 bases, with 14 bases separating them. CDR1 MNHEY and CDR2 SMNVEV come from the germline V gene (reference sequence). The CDR3 DNA reads TGTGCCAGCGGACGGGACAAGAGCTATGGCTACACCTTC. It encodes CASGRDKSYGYTF.

This chain uses TRBV30 with TRBJ1-4, with TRBD1 as a possible D gene (6 bases). This CDR3 spans 15 amino acids. With 0 bases removed from V and 4 bases from J, the gap between germline ends came to 12 bases. Germline-derived CDR1 and CDR2 are GTSNPN and SVGIG (reference sequence). CDR3 bases: TGTGCCTGGAGTGTAGGGGCAGGGGTTAATGAAAAACTGTTTTTT. Encoded protein: CAWSVGAGVNEKLFF.

This chain uses TRBV5-1 with TRBJ2-2, with TRBD2 identical over 10 bases. Losses at the gene ends were 5 bases for V and 3 bases for J; bases not matched to a gene: 4. Germline CDR1 SGHRS, CDR2 YFSETQ. The CDR3 loop spans 15 amino acids. The CDR3 coding sequence is TGCGCCAGCAGGTGGACTAGCGGTTACACCGGGGAGCTGTTTTTT. Translated: CASRWTSGYTGELFF. Full variable domain (remainder filled in from reference TRBV5-1 and TRBJ2-2): KAGVTQTPRYLIKTRGQQVTLSCSPISGHRSVSWYQQTPGQGLQFLFEYFSETQRNKGNFPGRFSGRQFSNSRSEMNVSTLELGDSALYLCASRWTSGYTGELFFGEGSRLTVL.

V and J are TRBV7-2 and TRBJ2-7; D is ambiguous. There are 12 residues in the CDR3. The V and J ends lost 5 bases and 5 bases respectively, with 10 bases between them. In germline, CDR1 is SGHTA, CDR2 FQGNSA. CDR3 sequence (DNA): TGTGCCAGCAGCGGGAAGGAACACGAGCAGTACTTC. Amino acids: CASSGKEHEQYF.

The chain joins TRBV11-3 to TRBJ1-4; D uncertain. The V end lost 2 bases, the J end lost 3 bases, and 7 bases lay between the germline ends. The germline V gene has CDR1 SGHNT and CDR2 YENEEA. The length of the CDR3 is 14 residues. CDR3 residues: CASSLIGANEKLFF. CDR3 nucleotide sequence: TGTGCCAGCAGCTTAATAGGAGCTAATGAAAAACTGTTTTTT. The variable domain in full, with the rest retrieved from reference TRBV11-3 and TRBJ1-4, is EAGVVQSPRYKIIEKKQPVAFWCNPISGHNTLYWYLQNLGQGPELLIRYENEEAVDDSQLPKDRFSAERLKGVDSTLKIQPAELGDSAVYLCASSLIGANEKLFFGSGTQLSVL.

This chain connects TRBV10-3 to TRBJ2-2, with D possibly being TRBD1 or TRBD2 (5 bases each). The CDR3 sequence is 15 residues long. The V and J ends lost 2 bases and 2 bases respectively, with 9 bases between them. Per germline, CDR1 ENHRY and CDR2 SYGVKD. The CDR3 bases are TGTGCCATCAGTGAGCGGGACGCCAACACCGGGGAGCTGTTTTTT. Translating gives CAISERDANTGELFF.

The chain combines TRBV27 with TRBJ2-7; 13 nucleotides match TRBD2. The CDR3 loop spans 15 amino acids. CDR1 is MNHEY, CDR2 SMNVEV, per germline (reference sequence). Trimming removed 6 bases from V and 7 bases from J; junction bases left unmatched: 9. The CDR3 is CASREAGLAGSEQYF. In DNA form, the CDR3 reads TGTGCCAGCAGAGAAGCGGGACTAGCGGGAAGTGAGCAGTACTTC.

The chain uses TRBV29-1 and TRBJ1-1; the D gene is possibly TRBD1 (5 bases). The V end lost 4 bases, the J end lost 3 bases, and 9 bases lay between the germline ends. The length of the CDR3 is 12 residues. Germline V gene sequence: CDR1 SQVTM, CDR2 ANQGSEA. The CDR3 loop is CSVVQDYTEAFF. In DNA form, the CDR3 reads TGCAGCGTTGTACAGGATTACACTGAAGCTTTCTTT.

The chain joins TRBV18 to TRBJ2-1; a weak D match, TRBD2 (6 bases). Germline CDR1 and CDR2: KGHSH and LQKENI. This CDR3 is built from 13 residues. Trimming removed 3 bases from V and 15 bases from J, with 18 bases in between. The CDR3 DNA is TGTGCCAGCTCACCCCCGACTAGAATAAGGCGGTTCTTC. Its translation is CASSPPTRIRRFF.

The chain uses TRBV7-6 and TRBJ2-1; weak D call: TRBD1 (7 bases). Germline V gene data show CDR1 as SGHVS and CDR2 as FNYEAQ. The CDR3 consists of 15 residues. The V gene lost 2 bases and the J gene lost 5 bases, with 13 bases spanning the gap. CDR3 sequence reads: CASSLRAGGNNEQFF. CDR3 nucleotides: TGTGCCAGCAGCTTAAGGGCAGGGGGGAACAATGAGCAGTTCTTC.

This chain uses TRBV28 with TRBJ1-1; D is perhaps TRBD1 (5 bases). Germline V gives CDR1 MDHEN, CDR2 SYDVKM. The CDR3 spans 13 residues. The V end lost 2 bases, the J end lost 9 bases, and 13 bases lay between the germline ends. The CDR3 DNA reads as TGTGCCAGCAGTTTAACCGTGACAGCGAAAGCTTTCTTT. Amino acids: CASSLTVTAKAFF.

V and J are TRBV4-1 and TRBJ2-1; TRBD1 matches 7 bases. This CDR3 has 15 residues. The junction had 7 bases not matched to a gene; V was cut back by 1 base and J by 7 bases. Germline-derived CDR1 and CDR2 are MGHRA and YSYEKL. CDR3 DNA sequence: TGCGCCAGCAGCCAAGCCGGGACAGCTCTTAATGAGCAGTTCTTC. It specifies CASSQAGTALNEQFF.

The genes are TRBV5-4 and TRBJ2-7, with D tentatively TRBD2 (5 bases). V was shortened by 4 bases and J by 7 bases, with 12 bases between the two germline ends. Germline V gene sequence: CDR1 SGHNT, CDR2 YYREEE (reference sequence). This CDR3 contains 12 residues. The CDR3: CASSLYQREQYF. In DNA, the CDR3 is TGTGCCAGCAGCCTCTACCAGCGGGAGCAGTACTTC.

A single count supports this clone. The CDR3 protein is CASSETDNYGYTF. CDR3 DNA sequence: TGTGCCAGCAGTGAAACAGACAACTATGGCTACACCTTC. V gene TRBV6-1 combines with J gene TRBJ1-2, with D unresolved. The CDR3 is 13 amino acids. Germline values: CDR1 MNHNS, CDR2 SASEGT. V lost 2 bases to trimming and J lost 2 bases, with 6 bases between them.

The chain employs TRBV30 and TRBJ1-5, with TRBD1 matching 7 bases. Trimming removed 4 bases from V and 3 bases from J; junction bases left unmatched: 6. This CDR3 spans 14 amino acids. Germline V gene data show CDR1 as GTSNPN and CDR2 as SVGIG (reference sequence). The CDR3 region is CAWNPGQLNQPQHF. The CDR3 DNA reads as TGTGCCTGGAATCCGGGACAGCTCAATCAGCCCCAGCATTTT.

V is TRBV27 and J is TRBJ2-2; D remains unclear. Germline V lookup: CDR1 MNHEY, CDR2 SMNVEV (reference sequence). CDR3 length: 13 residues. Deletions cut 2 bases from V and 3 bases from J, with 4 bases between. Here the CDR3 reads CASSLRDTGELFF. The CDR3 region has the DNA TGTGCCAGCAGTTTACGGGACACCGGGGAGCTGTTTTTT.

V gene TRBV30 combines with J gene TRBJ1-5; 9 bases are a match to TRBD1. The CDR3 has 14 amino acids. Germline assignment: CDR1 GTSNPN and CDR2 SVGIG (reference sequence). V was clipped by 4 bases and J by 4 bases; unmatched bases: 5. CDR3 sequence (DNA): TGTGCCTGGAAGACCGGGACAGGGAATCAGCCCCAGCATTTT. Its protein is CAWKTGTGNQPQHF. The complete variable domain, with remaining parts taken from reference TRBV30 and TRBJ1-5, reads SQTIHQWPATLVQPVGSPLSLECTVEGTSNPNLYWYRQAAGRGLQLLFYSVGIGQISSEVPQNLSASRPQDRQFILSSKKLLLSDSGFYLCAWKTGTGNQPQHFGDGTRLSIL.